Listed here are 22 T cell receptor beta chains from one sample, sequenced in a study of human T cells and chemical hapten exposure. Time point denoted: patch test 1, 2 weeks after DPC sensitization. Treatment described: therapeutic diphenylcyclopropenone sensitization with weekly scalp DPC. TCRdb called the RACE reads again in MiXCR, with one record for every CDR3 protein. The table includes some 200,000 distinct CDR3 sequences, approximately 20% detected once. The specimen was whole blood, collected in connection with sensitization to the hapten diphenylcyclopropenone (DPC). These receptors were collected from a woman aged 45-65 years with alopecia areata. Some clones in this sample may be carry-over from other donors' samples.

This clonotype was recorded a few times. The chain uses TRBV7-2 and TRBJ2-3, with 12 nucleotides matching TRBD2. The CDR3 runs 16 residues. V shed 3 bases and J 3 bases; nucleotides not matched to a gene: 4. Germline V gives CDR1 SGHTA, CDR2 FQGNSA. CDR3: CASSFSGTSGTDTQYF. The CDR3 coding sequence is TGTGCCAGCAGCTTTTCCGGGACTAGCGGGACAGATACGCAGTATTTT. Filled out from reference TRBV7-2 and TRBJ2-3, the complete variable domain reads GAGVSQSPSNKVTEKGKDVELRCDPISGHTALYWYRQSLGQGLEFLIYFQGNSAPDKSGLPSDRFSAERTGGSVSTLTIQRTQQEDSAVYLCASSFSGTSGTDTQYFGPGTRLTVL.

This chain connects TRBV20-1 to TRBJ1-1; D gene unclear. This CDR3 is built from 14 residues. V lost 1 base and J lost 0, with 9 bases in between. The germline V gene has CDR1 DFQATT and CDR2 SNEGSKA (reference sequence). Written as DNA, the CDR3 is TGCAGTGCTAGAGTTGAGGTTATGAACACTGAAGCTTTCTTT. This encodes CSARVEVMNTEAFF.

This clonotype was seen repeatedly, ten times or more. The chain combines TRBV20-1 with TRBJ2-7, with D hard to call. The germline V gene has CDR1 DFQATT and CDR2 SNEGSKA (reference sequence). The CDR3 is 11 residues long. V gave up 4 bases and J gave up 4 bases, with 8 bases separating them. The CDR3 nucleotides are TGCAGTGCTACTGATCGGTACGAGCAGTACTTC. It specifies CSATDRYEQYF.

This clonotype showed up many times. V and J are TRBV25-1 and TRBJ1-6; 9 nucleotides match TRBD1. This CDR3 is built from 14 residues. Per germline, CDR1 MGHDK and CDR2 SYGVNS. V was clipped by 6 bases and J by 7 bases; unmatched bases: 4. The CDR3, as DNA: TGTGCCAGCAGCTGGGACAGGGAAAATTCACCCCTCCACTTT. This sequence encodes CASSWDRENSPLHF.

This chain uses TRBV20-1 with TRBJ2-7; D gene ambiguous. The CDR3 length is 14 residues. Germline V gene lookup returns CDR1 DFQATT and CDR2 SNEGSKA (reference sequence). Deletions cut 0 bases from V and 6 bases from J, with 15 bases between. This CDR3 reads CSARDGLKAAEQYF. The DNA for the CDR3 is TGCAGTGCTAGAGACGGGCTTAAGGCTGCCGAGCAGTACTTC.

The CDR3 loop reads CASSPGIGLDNEQFF. Here the CDR3 DNA reads TGTGCCAGCAGCCCGGGTATCGGACTTGACAATGAGCAGTTCTTC. The chain employs TRBV7-9 and TRBJ2-1; possible D gene TRBD2, 5 bases. The CDR3 sequence is 15 residues long. Trimming took off 5 bases at V and 5 bases at J, with 16 bases between the two ends. Germline CDR1 is SEHNR and CDR2 is FQNEAQ (reference sequence).

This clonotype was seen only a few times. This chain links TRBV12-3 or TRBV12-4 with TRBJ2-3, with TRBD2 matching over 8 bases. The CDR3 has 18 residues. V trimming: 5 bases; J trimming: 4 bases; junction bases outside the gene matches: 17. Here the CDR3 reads CASSTSSPSGSGADTQYF. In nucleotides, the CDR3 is TGTGCCAGCAGTACATCCTCTCCGAGCGGGAGTGGGGCAGATACGCAGTATTTT.

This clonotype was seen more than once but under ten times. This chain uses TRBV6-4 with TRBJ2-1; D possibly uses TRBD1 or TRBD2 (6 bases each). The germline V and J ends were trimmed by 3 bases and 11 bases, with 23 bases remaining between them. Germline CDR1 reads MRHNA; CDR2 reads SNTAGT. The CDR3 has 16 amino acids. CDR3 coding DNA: TGTGCCAGCAGTGATCTTCAAGGGGGGCCAGGAAGTAAGCAGTTCTTC. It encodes CASSDLQGGPGSKQFF.

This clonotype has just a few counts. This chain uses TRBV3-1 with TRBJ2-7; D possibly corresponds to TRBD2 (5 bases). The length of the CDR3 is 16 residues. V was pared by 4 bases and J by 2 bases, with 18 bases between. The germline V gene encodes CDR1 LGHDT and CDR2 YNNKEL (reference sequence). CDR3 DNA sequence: TGTGCCAGCAGCCCGTTGGGAAGCGGCGCCCCCTACGAGCAGTACTTC. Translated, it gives CASSPLGSGAPYEQYF.

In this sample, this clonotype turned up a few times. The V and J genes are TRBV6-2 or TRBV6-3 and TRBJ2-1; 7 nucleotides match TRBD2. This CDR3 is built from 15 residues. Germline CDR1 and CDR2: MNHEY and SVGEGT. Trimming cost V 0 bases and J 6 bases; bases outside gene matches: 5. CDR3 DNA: TGTGCCAGCAGTTACTCAGCGGCGGGAGTCAATGAGCAGTTCTTC. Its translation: CASSYSAAGVNEQFF.

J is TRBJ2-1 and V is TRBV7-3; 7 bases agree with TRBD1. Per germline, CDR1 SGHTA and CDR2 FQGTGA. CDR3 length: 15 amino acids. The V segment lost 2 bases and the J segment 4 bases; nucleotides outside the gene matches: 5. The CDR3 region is CASSLQQGIYNEQFF. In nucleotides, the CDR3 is TGTGCCAGCAGCTTACAACAGGGGATATACAATGAGCAGTTCTTC.

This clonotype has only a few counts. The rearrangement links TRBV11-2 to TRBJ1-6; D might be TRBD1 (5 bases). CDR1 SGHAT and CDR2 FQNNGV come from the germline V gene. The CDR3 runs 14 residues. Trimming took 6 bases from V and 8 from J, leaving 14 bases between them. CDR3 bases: TGTGCCAGCAGTCCCCGGGCCAGGGATTCACCCCTCCACTTT. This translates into CASSPRARDSPLHF.

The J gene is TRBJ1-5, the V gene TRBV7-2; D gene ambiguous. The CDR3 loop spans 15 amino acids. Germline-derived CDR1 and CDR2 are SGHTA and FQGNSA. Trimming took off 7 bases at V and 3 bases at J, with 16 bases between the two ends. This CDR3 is CASNLDGIINQPQHF. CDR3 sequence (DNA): TGTGCCAGCAACCTGGACGGAATAATCAATCAGCCCCAGCATTTT.

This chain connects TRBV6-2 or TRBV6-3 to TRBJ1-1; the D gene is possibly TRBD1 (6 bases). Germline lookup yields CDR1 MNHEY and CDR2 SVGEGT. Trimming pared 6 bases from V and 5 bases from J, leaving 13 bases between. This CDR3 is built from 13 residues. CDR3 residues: CASRDRQRTEAFF. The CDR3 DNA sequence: TGTGCCAGCAGAGACAGGCAGAGGACTGAAGCTTTCTTT.

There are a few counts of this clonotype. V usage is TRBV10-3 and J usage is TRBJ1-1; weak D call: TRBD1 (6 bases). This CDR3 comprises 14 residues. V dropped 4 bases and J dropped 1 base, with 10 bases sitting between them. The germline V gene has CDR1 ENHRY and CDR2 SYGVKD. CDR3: CAISGTVENTEAFF. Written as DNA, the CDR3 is TGTGCCATCAGTGGGACAGTCGAGAACACTGAAGCTTTCTTT.

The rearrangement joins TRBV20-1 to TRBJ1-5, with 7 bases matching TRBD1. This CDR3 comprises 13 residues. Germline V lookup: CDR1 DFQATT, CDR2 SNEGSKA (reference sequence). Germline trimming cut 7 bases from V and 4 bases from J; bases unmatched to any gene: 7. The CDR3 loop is CSVARGENQPQHF. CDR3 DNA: TGCAGTGTAGCCAGGGGGGAGAATCAGCCCCAGCATTTT.

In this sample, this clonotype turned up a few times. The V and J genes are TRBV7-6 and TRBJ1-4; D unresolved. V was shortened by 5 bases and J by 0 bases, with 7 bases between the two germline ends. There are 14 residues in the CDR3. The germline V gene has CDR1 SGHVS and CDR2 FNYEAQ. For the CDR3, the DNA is TGTGCCAGCAGCCCTGTTGCAACTAATGAAAAACTGTTTTTT. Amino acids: CASSPVATNEKLFF.

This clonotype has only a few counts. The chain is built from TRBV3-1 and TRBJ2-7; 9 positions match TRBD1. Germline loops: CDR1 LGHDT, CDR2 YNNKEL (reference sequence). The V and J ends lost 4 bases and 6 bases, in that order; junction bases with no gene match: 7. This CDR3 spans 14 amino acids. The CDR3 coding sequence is TGTGCCAGCAGCCGCCGGGACAGGGTATCCGAGCAGTACTTC. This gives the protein CASSRRDRVSEQYF.

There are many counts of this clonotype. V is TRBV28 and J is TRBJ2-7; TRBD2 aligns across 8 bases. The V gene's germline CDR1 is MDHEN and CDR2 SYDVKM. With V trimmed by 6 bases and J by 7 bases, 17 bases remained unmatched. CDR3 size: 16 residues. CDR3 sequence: CASRPLPGLVAVEQYF. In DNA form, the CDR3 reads TGTGCCAGCAGACCCTTACCGGGACTAGTAGCTGTGGAGCAGTACTTC. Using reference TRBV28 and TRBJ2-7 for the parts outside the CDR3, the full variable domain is DVKVTQSSRYLVKRTGEKVFLECVQDMDHENMFWYRQDPGLGLRLIYFSYDVKMKEKGDIPEGYSVSREKKERFSLILESASTNQTSMYLCASRPLPGLVAVEQYFGPGTRLTVT.

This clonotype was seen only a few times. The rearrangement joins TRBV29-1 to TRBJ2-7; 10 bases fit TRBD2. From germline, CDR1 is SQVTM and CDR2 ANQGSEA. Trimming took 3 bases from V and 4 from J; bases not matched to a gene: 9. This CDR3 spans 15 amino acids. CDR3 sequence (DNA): TGCAGCGTTGAGGGTGCTAGCGGGAGTCGGTACGAGCAGTACTTC. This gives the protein CSVEGASGSRYEQYF.

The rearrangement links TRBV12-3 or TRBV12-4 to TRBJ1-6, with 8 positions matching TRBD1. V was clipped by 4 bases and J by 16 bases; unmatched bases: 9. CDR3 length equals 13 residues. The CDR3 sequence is CASSSIGQGPLHF. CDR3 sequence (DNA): TGTGCCAGCAGTTCCATCGGACAGGGACCTCTCCACTTT.

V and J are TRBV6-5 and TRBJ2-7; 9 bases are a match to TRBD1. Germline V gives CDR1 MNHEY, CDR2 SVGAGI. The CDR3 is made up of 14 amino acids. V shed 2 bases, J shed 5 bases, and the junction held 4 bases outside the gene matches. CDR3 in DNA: TGTGCCAGCAGTTACGGGACAGGGTTAAACGAGCAGTACTTC. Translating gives CASSYGTGLNEQYF.